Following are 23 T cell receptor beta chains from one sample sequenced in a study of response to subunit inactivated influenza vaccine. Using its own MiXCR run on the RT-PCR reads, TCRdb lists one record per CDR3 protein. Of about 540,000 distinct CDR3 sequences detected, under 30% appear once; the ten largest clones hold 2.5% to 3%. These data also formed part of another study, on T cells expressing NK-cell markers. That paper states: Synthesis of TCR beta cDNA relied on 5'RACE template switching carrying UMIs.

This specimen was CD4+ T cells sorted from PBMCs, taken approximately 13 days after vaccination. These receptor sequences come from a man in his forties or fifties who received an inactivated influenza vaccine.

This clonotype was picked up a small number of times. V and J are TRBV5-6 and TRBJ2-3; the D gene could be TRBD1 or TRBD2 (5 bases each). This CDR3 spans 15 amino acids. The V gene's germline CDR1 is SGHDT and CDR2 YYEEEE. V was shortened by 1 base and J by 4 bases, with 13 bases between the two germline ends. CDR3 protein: CASSLSQGVADTQYF. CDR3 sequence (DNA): TGTGCCAGCAGCTTGAGTCAGGGAGTTGCAGATACGCAGTATTTT.

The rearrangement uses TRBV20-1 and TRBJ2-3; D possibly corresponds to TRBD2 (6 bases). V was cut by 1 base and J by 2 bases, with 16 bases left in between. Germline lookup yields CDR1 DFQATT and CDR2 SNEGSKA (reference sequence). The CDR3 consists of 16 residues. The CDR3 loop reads CSARGVEAGFTDTQYF. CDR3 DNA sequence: TGCAGTGCTAGAGGCGTTGAAGCGGGCTTCACAGATACGCAGTATTTT.

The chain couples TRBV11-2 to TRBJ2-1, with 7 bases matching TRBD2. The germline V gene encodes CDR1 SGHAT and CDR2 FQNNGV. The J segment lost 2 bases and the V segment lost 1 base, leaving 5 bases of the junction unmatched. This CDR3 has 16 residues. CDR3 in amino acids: CASSLGGGVTYNEQFF. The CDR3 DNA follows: TGTGCCAGCAGCTTAGGGGGGGGGGTCACCTACAATGAGCAGTTCTTC.

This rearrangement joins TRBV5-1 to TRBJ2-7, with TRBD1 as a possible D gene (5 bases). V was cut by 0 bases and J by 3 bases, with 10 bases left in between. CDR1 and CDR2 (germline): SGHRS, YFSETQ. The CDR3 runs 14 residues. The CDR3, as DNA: TGCGCCAGCAGCTTGGTCCCGACAGACTACGAGCAGTACTTC. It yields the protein CASSLVPTDYEQYF. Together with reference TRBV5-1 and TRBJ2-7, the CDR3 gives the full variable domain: KAGVTQTPRYLIKTRGQQVTLSCSPISGHRSVSWYQQTPGQGLQFLFEYFSETQRNKGNFPGRFSGRQFSNSRSEMNVSTLELGDSALYLCASSLVPTDYEQYFGPGTRLTVT.

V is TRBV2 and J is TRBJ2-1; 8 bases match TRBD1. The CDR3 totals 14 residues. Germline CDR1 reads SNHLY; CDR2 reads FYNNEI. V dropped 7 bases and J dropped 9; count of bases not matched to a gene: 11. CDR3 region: CASKSDRGLGEQFF. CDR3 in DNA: TGTGCCAGCAAGAGTGACAGGGGACTGGGTGAGCAGTTCTTC. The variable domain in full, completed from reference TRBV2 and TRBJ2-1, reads EPEVTQTPSHQVTQMGQEVILRCVPISNHLYFYWYRQILGQKVEFLVSFYNNEISEKSEIFDDQFSVERPDGSNFTLKIRSTKLEDSAMYFCASKSDRGLGEQFFGPGTRLTVL.

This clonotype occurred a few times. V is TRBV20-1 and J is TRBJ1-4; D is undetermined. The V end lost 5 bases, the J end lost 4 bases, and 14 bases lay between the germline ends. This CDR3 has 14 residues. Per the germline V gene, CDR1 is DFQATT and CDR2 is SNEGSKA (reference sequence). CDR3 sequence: CSAPREGGNEKLFF. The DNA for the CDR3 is TGCAGTGCTCCCCGGGAGGGTGGTAATGAAAAACTGTTTTTT.

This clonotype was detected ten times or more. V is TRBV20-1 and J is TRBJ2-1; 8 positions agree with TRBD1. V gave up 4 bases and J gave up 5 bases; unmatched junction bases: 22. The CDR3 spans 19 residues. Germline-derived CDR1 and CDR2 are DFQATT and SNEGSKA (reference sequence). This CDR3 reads CSAKVFSSTGAERNNEQFF. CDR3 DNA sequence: TGCAGTGCTAAAGTTTTTAGTTCGACAGGGGCCGAACGGAACAATGAGCAGTTCTTC.

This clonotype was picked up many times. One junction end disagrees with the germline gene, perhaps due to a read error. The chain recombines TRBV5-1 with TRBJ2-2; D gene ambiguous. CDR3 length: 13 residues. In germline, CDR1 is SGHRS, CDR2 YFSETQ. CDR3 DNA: TGTGCCAGCAGTTTAGGGAACACCGGGGAGCTGTTTTTT. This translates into CASSLGNTGELFF.

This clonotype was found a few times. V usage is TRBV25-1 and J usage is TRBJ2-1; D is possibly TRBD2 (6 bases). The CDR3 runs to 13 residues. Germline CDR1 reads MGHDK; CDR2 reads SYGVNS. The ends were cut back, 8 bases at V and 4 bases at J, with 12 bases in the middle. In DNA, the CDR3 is TGTGCCAGCTCGGAGGGCAGGTACAATGAGCAGTTCTTC. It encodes CASSEGRYNEQFF. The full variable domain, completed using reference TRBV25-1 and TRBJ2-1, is EADIYQTPRYLVIGTGKKITLECSQTMGHDKMYWYQQDPGMELHLIHYSYGVNSTEKGDLSSESTVSRIRTEHFPLTLESARPSHTSQYLCASSEGRYNEQFFGPGTRLTVL.

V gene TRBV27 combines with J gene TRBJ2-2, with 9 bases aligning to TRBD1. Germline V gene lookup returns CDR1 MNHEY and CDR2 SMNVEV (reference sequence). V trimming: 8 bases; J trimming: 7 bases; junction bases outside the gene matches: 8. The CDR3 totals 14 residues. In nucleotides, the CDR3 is TGTGCCAGCGGAAGGACAGGGGTCTTCGGGGAGCTGTTTTTT. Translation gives CASGRTGVFGELFF.

The CDR3 DNA follows: TGTGCCAGCTCACCACCGGAGGGTTCCTATGGCTACACCTTC. Translated, it gives CASSPPEGSYGYTF. The rearrangement joins TRBV18 to TRBJ1-2; D unresolved. The germline V gene encodes CDR1 KGHSH and CDR2 LQKENI. The CDR3 has 14 residues. V lost 0 bases, J lost 4 bases, and 9 bases lay in between.

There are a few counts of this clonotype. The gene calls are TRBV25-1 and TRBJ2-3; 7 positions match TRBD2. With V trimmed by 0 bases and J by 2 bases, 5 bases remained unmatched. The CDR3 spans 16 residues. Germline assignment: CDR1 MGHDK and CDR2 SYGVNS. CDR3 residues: CASSEYPAGTTDTQYF. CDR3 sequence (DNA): TGTGCCAGCAGTGAATACCCAGCGGGGACCACAGATACGCAGTATTTT.

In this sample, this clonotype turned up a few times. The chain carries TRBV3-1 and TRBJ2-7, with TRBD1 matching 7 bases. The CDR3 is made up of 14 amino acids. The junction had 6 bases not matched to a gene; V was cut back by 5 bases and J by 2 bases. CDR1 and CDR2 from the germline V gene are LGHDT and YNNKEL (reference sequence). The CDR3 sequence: CASSSTTGTYEQYF. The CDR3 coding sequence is TGTGCCAGCAGCAGTACGACAGGGACCTACGAGCAGTACTTC.

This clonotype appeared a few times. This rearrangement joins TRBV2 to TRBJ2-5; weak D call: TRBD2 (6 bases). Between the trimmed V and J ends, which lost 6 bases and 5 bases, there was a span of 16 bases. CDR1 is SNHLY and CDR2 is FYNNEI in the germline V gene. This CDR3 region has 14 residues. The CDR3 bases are TGTGCCAGCAGATCGGGACTTGGTATCGAGACCCAGTACTTC. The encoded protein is CASRSGLGIETQYF.

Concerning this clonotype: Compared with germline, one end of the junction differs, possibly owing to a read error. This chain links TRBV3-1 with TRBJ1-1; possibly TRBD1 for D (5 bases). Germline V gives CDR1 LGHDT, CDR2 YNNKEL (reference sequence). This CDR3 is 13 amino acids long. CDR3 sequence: CASSPRSGRAISF. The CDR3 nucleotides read TGTGCCAGCAGCCCCCGGTCGGGCAGGGCCATATCATTT.

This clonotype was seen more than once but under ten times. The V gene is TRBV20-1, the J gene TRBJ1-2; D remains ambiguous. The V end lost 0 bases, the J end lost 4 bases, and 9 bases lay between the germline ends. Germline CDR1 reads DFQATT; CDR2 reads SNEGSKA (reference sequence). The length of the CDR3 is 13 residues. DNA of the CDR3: TGCAGTGCTAGAGATCCGGCGAGCTATGGCTACACCTTC. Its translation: CSARDPASYGYTF.

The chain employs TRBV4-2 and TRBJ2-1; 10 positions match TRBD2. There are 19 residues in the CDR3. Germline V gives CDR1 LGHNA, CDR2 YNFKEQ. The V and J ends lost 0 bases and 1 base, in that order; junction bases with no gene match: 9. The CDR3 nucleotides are TGTGCCAGCAGCCAAGATTGGGCACTAGCGGGGCCTTCCTACAATGAGCAGTTCTTC. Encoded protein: CASSQDWALAGPSYNEQFF.

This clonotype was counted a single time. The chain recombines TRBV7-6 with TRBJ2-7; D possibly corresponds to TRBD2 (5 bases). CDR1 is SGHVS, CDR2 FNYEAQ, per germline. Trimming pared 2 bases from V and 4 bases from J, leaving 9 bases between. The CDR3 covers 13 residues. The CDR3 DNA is TGTGCCAGCAGCTTAAGTACGGGATACGAGCAGTACTTC. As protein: CASSLSTGYEQYF.

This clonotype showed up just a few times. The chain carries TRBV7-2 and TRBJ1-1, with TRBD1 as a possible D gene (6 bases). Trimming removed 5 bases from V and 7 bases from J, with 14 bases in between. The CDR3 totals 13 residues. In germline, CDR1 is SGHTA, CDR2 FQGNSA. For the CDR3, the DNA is TGTGCCAGCAGCCTGCAAACACAGGGTGAAGCTTTCTTT. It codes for CASSLQTQGEAFF.

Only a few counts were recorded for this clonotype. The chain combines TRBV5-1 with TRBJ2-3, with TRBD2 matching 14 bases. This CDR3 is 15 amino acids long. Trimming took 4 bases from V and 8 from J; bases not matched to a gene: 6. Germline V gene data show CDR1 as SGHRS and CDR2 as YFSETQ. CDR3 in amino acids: CASSPGLAGEGTQYF. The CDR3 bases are TGCGCCAGCAGCCCGGGACTAGCGGGAGAAGGTACGCAGTATTTT.

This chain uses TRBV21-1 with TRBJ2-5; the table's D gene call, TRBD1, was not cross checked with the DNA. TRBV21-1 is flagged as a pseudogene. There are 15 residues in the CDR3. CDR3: CASSKVRGSGETQYF. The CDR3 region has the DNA TGTGCCAGCAGCAAAGTTCGGGGGTCGGGGGAGACCCAGTACTTC.

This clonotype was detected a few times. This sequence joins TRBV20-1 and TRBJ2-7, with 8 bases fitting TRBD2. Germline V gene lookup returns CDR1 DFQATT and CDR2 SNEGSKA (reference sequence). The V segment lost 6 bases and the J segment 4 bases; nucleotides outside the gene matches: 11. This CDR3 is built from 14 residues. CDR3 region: CSALRRGALYEQYF. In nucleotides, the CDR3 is TGCAGTGCCCTTCGGCGGGGGGCATTATACGAGCAGTACTTC.

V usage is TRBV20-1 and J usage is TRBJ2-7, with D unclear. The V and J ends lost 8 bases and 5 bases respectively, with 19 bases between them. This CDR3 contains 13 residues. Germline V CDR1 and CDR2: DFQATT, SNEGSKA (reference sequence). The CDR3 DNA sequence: TGCAGTTCGTACCCATCGGGTCGCCACGAGCAGTACTTC. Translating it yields CSSYPSGRHEQYF.